This entry describes one T cell receptor beta chain. This entry belongs to a study of blood T cell repertoires in COVID-19. The method was immunoSEQ multiplex PCR; TCRdb's version includes in-frame clones alone and lacks a portion of them. Among under 150,000 clones listed, approximately 89% were seen once. CDR3 length: 13 residues. V lost 5 bases and J 3 bases, leaving 11 bases between the germline ends. Germline loops: CDR1 SGHTA, CDR2 FQGTGA. This chain uses TRBV7-3 with TRBJ2-7, with D possibly matching TRBD2 (6 bases). What was sequenced was peripheral blood. The clonotype comes from a human donor in a cohort sampled during active COVID-19. CDR3: CASSPWRGYEQYF. The CDR3 nucleotides read TGTGCCAGCAGCCCCTGGAGGGGCTACGAGCAGTACTTC.